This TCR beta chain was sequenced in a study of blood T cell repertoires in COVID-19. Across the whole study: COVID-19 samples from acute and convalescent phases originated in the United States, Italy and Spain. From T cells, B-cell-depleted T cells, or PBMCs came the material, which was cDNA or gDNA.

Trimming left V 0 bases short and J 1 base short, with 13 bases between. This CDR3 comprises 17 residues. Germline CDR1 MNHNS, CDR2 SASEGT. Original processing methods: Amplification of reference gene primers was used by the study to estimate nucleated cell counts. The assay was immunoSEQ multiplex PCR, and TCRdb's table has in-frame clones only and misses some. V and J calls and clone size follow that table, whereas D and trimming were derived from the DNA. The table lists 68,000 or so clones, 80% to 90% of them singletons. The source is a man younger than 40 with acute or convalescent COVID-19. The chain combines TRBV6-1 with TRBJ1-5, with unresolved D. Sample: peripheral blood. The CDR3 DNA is TGTGCCAGCAGTGAAGCCTCGAGGACTATAAGCAATCAGCCCCAGCATTTT. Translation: CASSEASRTISNQPQHF.